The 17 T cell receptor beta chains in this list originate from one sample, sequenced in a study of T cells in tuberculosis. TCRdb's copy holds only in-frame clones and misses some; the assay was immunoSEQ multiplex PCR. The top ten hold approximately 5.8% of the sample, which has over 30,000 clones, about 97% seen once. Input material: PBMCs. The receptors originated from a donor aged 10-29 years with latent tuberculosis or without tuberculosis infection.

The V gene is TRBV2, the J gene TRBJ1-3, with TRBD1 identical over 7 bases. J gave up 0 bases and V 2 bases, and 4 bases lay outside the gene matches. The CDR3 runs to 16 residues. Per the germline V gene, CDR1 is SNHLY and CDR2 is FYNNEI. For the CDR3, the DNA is TGTGCCAGCAGTGAATTCCCAGGGGGCTCTGGAAACACCATATATTTT. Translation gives CASSEFPGGSGNTIYF.

The DNA for the CDR3 is TGTGCCAGCAGGGGGACAGGGAAGGGGAACACTGAAGCTTTCTTT. Residues: CASRGTGKGNTEAFF. The chain carries TRBV6-5 and TRBJ1-1, with 9 positions matching TRBD1. The V gene's germline CDR1 is MNHEY and CDR2 SVGAGI. V shed 6 bases and J 1 base; nucleotides not matched to a gene: 6. The CDR3 runs 15 residues.

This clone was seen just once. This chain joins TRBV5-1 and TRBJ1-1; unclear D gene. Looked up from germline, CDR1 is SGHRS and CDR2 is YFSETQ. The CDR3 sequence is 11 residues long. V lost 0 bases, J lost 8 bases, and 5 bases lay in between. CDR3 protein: CASSLGREAFF. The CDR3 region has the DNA TGCGCCAGCAGCTTGGGTAGAGAAGCTTTCTTT.

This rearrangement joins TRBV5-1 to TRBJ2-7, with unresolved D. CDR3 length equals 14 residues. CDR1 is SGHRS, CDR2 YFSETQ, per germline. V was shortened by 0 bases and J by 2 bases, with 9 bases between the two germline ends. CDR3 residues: CASSLVSGPYEQYF. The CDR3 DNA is TGCGCCAGCAGCTTGGTTTCAGGCCCCTACGAGCAGTACTTC. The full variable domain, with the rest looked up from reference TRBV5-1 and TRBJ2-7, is KAGVTQTPRYLIKTRGQQVTLSCSPISGHRSVSWYQQTPGQGLQFLFEYFSETQRNKGNFPGRFSGRQFSNSRSEMNVSTLELGDSALYLCASSLVSGPYEQYFGPGTRLTVT.

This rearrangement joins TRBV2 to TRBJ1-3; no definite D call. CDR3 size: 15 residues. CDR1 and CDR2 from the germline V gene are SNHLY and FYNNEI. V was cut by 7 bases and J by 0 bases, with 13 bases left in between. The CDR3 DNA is TGTGCCAGCATCTTAGAACAGTACTCTGGAAACACCATATATTTT. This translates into CASILEQYSGNTIYF.

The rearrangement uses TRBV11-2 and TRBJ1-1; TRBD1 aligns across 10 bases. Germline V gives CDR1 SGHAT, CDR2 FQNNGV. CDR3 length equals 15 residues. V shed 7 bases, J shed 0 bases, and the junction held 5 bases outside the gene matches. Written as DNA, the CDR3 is TGTGCCAGCACTGGGGACAGGGGAATGAACACTGAAGCTTTCTTT. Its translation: CASTGDRGMNTEAFF.

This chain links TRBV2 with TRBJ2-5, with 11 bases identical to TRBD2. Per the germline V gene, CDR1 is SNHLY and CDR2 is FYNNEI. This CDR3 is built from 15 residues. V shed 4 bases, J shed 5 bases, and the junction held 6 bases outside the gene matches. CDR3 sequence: CASSAIAGGPETQYF. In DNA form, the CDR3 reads TGTGCCAGCAGTGCTATAGCGGGGGGGCCGGAGACCCAGTACTTC.

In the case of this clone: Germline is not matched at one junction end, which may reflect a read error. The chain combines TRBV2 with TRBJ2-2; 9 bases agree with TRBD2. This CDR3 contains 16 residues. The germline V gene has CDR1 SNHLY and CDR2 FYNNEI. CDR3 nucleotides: TGTGCCAGCAACCGACCTAGCGGGGTAGACACCGAGGAGCTGTTTTTT. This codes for CASNRPSGVDTEELFF.

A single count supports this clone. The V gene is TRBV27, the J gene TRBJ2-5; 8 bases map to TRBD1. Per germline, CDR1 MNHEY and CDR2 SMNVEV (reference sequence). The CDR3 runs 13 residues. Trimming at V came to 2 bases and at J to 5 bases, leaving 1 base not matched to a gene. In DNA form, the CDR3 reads TGTGCCAGCAGTTTAAGACAGGGGGAGACCCAGTACTTC. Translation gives CASSLRQGETQYF.

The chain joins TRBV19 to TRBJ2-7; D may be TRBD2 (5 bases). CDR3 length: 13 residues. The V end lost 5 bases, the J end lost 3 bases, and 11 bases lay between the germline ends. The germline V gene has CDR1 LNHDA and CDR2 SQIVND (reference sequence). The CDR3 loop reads CASSAGFRYEQYF. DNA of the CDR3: TGTGCCAGTAGTGCGGGCTTTCGCTACGAGCAGTACTTC.

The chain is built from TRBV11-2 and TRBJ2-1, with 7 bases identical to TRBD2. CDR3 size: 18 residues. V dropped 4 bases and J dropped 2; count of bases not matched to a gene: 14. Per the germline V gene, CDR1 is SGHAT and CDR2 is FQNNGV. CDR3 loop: CASSSPSGGDPAYNEQFF. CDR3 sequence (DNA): TGTGCCAGCAGCTCCCCCTCTGGGGGGGACCCCGCCTACAATGAGCAGTTCTTC.

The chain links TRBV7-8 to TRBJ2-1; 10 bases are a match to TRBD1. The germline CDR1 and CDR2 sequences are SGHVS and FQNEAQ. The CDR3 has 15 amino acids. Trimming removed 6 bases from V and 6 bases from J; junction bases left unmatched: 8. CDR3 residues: CASRIGTGAANEQFF. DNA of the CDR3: TGTGCCAGCAGGATTGGGACAGGGGCAGCCAATGAGCAGTTCTTC.

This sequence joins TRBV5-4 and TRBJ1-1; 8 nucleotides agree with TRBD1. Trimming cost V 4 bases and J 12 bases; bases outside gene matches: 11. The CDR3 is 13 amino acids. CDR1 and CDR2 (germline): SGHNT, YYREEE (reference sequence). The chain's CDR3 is CASSVTSGTGSFF. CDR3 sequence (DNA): TGTGCCAGCAGCGTTACCTCCGGGACAGGATCTTTCTTT.

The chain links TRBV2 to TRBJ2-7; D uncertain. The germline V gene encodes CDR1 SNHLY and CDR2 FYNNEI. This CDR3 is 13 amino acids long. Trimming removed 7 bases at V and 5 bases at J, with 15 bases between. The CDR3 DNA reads TGTGCCAGCATCTGGCTCTCGAACCACGAGCAGTACTTC. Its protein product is CASIWLSNHEQYF.

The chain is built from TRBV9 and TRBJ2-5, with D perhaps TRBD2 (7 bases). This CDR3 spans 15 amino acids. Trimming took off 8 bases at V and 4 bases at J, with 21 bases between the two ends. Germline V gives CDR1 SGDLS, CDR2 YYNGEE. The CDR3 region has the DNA TGTGCCAGTACCGGAGGGAGGGGGTATCGAGAGACCCAGTACTTC. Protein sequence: CASTGGRGYRETQYF.

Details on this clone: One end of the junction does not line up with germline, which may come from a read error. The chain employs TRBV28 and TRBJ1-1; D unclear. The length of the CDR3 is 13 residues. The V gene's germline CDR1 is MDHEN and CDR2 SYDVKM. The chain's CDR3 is CASGRRTETGAFF. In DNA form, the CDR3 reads TGTGCCAGCGGAAGACGGACTGAGACTGGAGCTTTCTTT.

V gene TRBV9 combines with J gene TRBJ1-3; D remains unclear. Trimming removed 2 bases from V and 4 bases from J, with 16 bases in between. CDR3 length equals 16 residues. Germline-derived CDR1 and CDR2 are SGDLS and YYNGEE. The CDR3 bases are TGTGCCAGCAGCGTCTGGACTCAAGCTTCCGGAAACACCATATATTTT. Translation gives CASSVWTQASGNTIYF.